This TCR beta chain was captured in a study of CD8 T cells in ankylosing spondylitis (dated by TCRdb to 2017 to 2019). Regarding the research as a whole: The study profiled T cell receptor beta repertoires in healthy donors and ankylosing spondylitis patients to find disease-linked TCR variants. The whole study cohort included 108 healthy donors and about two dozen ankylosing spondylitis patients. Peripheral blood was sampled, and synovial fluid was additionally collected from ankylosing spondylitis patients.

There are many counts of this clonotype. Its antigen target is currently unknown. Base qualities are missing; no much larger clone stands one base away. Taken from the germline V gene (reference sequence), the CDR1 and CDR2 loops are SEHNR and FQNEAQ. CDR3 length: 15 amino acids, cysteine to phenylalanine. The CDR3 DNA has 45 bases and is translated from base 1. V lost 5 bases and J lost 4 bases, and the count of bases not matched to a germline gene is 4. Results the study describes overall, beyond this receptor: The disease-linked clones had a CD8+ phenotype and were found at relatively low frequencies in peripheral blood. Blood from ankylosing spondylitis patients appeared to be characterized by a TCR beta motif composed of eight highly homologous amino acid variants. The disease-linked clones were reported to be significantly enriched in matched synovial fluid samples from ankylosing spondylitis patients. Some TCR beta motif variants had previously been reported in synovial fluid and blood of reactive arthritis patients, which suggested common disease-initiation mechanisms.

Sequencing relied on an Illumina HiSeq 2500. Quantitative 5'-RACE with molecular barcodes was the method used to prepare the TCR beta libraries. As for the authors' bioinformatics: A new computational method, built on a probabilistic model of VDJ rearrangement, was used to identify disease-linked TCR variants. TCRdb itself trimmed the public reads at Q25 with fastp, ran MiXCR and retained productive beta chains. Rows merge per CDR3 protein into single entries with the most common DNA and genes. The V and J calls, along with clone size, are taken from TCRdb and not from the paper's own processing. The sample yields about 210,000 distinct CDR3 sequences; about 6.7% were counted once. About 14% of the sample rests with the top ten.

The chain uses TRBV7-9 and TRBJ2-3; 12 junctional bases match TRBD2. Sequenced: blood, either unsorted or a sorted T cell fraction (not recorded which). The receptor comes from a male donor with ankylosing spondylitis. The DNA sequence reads TGTGCCAGCAGCGAGACTAGCGGGAGCGCAGATACGCAGTATTTT. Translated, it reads CASSETSGSADTQYF.